The present TCR beta chain was sequenced within a study of vaccination and CD4 T cells after COVID-19. Study-level background: In culture, cells were exposed to overlapping spike peptides from SARS-CoV-2, HCoV-NL63, HCoV-OC43 and HCoV-229E.

With the Oncomine TCR Beta short-read assay, DNA from cultured CD4+ T cells was sequenced. Genomic DNA was isolated from CD4+ T cells that had been cultured. Via MiXCR, TCRdb re-called the PCR reads, giving one row per CDR3 protein. The data contain fewer than 3,000 distinct CDR3 sequences, under 35% of them singletons. V shed 6 bases and J shed 0 bases, with 12 bases lying between them. Germline lookup yields CDR1 DFQATT and CDR2 SNEGSKA (reference sequence). The CDR3 has 14 residues. Treatment in this sample: approximately 10-day PBMC culture with coronavirus spike peptide pools or control peptides (ViraFEST assay). Recorded positive PCR dates fall between March and December 2020, preceding US Alpha, Beta and Delta variants. This clonotype is termed medium-sized. The antigen remains unidentified.

The material was CD4+ T cells from blood, cultured in vitro, obtained after SARS-CoV-2 vaccination. The sequence was obtained from a human donor who had recovered from COVID-19. This chain uses TRBV20-1 with TRBJ2-1, with a tentative D call TRBD2 (5 bases). The CDR3: CSAPSTSSYNEQFF. The CDR3 DNA follows: TGCAGTGCCCCTTCCACTAGCTCCTACAATGAGCAGTTCTTC.